The T cell receptor beta chain described here comes from a study of OX40 agonist ivuxolimab in advanced cancers. Regarding the complete study: Ivuxolimab was an agonistic, fully human IgG2 monoclonal antibody directed against OX40 (CD134), a costimulatory receptor. Intravenous ivuxolimab was administered to patients every 2 weeks at six dose levels: 0.01, 0.1, 0.3, 1.5, 3 and 10 mg/kg. Of the roughly 51 patients in dose escalation, some 20 had hepatocellular carcinoma, about 15 had melanoma, 9 had renal cell carcinoma and 9 had head and neck cancer. The dose-escalation cohort was almost 85% male with a mean age of 60 years, ranging from 23 to 79. Patients were allowed to have had prior anti-PD-1, anti-PD-L1 or anti-CTLA-4 therapy, and approximately 43% of the dose-escalation patients had previously received checkpoint inhibitors. Three dose-escalation patients achieved partial responses, one with hepatocellular carcinoma and two with cutaneous melanoma. The purpose of peripheral TCRbeta sequencing was to test whether ivuxolimab changed TCR sequence diversity and led to clonal T-cell expansion. The paper reports the monotherapy dose-escalation portion (N = 52 patients) of the phase I ivuxolimab trial. What the work shows at the level of the full study, not this receptor alone: The antigen specificity of the clonally expanded peripheral T cells was not determined. Low levels of normalized T-cell clonal expansion were also seen in some nonresponding patients. At doses of 0.1 to 3.0 mg/kg, clonal expansion of both CD4+ and CD8+ blood T cells was observed from baseline to week 6. In the 0.1-3.0 mg/kg groups, partial responders had among the lowest normalized peripheral clonal expansion, particularly in CD8+ T cells. After ivuxolimab, expanded clones were on average more numerous among CD8+ T cells than among CD4+ T cells.

This clone has more than one count but fewer than ten. Its binding antigen is unknown. No base quality information exists; no much larger clone differs at one position. For sequencing of the TCRbeta CDR3 region, genomic DNA was extracted from the sorted cells. The immunoSEQ Assay was used for sequencing of TCRbeta CDR3 regions. This immuneACCESS table, as held by TCRdb, lists in-frame sequences with V and J called but not all clones. Of the missing ones, under half trace to an unresolved V gene in checked studies; the others have no known cause. The sample table contains roughly 90,000 clones; only one count was recorded for 91% of them. The ten largest make up about 9% of the sample. The trial excluded patients who had a history of autoimmune disease or who were on systemic immunosuppression. In every dose cohort, peripheral blood was drawn for TCR sequencing at baseline, cycle 4 day 1, and cycle 7 day 1. Samples came from an open-label, multicenter, first-in-human phase I dose-escalation trial of ivuxolimab. The trial enrolled adults with locally advanced or metastatic head and neck squamous cell, hepatocellular, melanoma or renal cell carcinoma. Before TCR sequencing, CD4+ T cells and CD8+ T cells were sorted from peripheral blood as separate populations.

Relative to germline, V is 5 bases shorter and J is 5 bases shorter, with 19 bases between their ends. CDR1 SEHNR and CDR2 FQNEAQ are derived from the germline V gene (reference sequence). There are 15 amino acids in the CDR3, from cysteine to phenylalanine inclusive. Just CDR3 DNA is preserved here, 45 bases in frame from base 1. This specimen consisted of CD4+ or CD8+ T cells sorted from blood, obtained in a trial of the OX40 agonist ivuxolimab. This clonotype originated in an adult with an advanced solid tumor such as melanoma, head and neck, liver or kidney cancer. The V and J segments used are TRBV7-9 and TRBJ2-7; the D gene cannot be named for sure. The CDR3 protein sequence reads: CASSSPAGLVHEQYF. The nucleotide sequence reads TGTGCCAGCAGCAGCCCTGCCGGATTGGTCCACGAGCAGTACTTC. Where the CDR3 stops, the reference TRBV7-9 and TRBJ2-7 genes take over; the full variable domain is DTGVSQNPRHKITKRGQNVTFRCDPISEHNRLYWYRQTLGQGPEFLTYFQNEAQLEKSRLLSDRFSAERPKGSFSTLEIQRTEQGDSAMYLCASSSPAGLVHEQYFGPGTRLTVT.